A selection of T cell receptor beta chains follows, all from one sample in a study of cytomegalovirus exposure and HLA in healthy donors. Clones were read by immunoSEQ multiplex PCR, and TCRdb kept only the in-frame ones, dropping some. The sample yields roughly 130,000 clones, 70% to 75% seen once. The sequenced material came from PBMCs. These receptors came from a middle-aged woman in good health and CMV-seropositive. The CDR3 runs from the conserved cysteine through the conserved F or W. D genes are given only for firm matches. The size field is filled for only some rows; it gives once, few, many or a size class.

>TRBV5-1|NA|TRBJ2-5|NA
TGCGCCAGCAGCTTGCGTCAGGGGCCAAGGGAGACCCAGTACTTC
CASSLRQGPRETQYF
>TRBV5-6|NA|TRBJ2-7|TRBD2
TGTGCCAGCAGCGGACTAGCTTCCGACTCCTACGAGCAGTACTTC
CASSGLASDSYEQYF
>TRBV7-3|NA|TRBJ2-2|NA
TGTGCCAGCAGCTTACCCTCCGGGGAGCTGTTTTTT
CASSLPSGELFF
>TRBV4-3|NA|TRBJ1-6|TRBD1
TGCGCCAGCAGCCAAACGGTCGGGACAGGGATAGGTAATTCACCCCTCCACTTT
CASSQTVGTGIGNSPLHF
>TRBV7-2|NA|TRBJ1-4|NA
TGTGCCAGCAGCTTAGGGGGAGGCGGGGGAGAAAAACTGTTTTTT
CASSLGGGGGEKLFF
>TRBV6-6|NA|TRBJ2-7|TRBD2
TGTGCCAGCAGTCCGGGGACTATCTACGAGCAGTACTTC
CASSPGTIYEQYF
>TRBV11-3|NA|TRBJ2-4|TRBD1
TGTGCCAGCAGCCAGGGACAGGGGGTGGACATTCAGTACTTC
CASSQGQGVDIQYF
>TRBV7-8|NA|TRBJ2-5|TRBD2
TGTGCCAGCAGCTTAGTTGGGGGCGGGGGGCAAGAGACCCAGTACTTC
CASSLVGGGGQETQYF
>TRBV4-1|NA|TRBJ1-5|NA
TGCGCCAGCAGCCAAGAAGCTTTGAGTAGCAATCAGCCCCAGCATTTT
CASSQEALSSNQPQHF
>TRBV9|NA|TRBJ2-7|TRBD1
TGTGCCAGCAGCGTCCGGGACAGGCCCTACGAGCAGTACTTC
CASSVRDRPYEQYF
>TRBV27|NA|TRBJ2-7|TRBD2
TGTGCCAGCCGAAAAGGACTAGCGGGGACCCTCTCCTACGAGCAGTACTTC
CASRKGLAGTLSYEQYF
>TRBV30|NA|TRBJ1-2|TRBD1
TGTGCCTGGAGCGGACAGGGGGCCTACTATGGCTACACCTTC
CAWSGQGAYYGYTF
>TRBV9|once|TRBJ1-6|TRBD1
TGTGCCAGCAGCTCAGAGGGACAGGGGAACTCACCCCTCCACTTT
CASSSEGQGNSPLHF
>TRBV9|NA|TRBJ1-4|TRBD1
TGTGCCAGCAGCGCCGGGACAGGGAATGAAAAACTGTTTTTT
CASSAGTGNEKLFF
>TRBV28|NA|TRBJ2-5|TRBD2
TGTGCCAGCAGTCTATCGGGACTAGCGGGCAGGAAAGAGACCCAGTACTTC
CASSLSGLAGRKETQYF
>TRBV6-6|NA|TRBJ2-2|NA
TGTGCCAGCAGTTTGTTACGACAGACGAACACCGGGGAGCTGTTTTTT
CASSLLRQTNTGELFF
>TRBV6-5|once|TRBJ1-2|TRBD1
TGTGCCAGCAGTCCCTCTCGCGAGGTGACAGGGAAAAACACCTTC
CASSPSREVTGKNTF
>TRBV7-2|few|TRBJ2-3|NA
TGTGCCAGCAGCTTAGCGCTACAGCAAGATACGCAGTATTTT
CASSLALQQDTQYF
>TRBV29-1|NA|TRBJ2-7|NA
TGCAGCGTTGCCTCCCGACAGGCAATATCCGAGCAGTACTTC
CSVASRQAISEQYF
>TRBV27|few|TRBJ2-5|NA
TGTGCCAGACGGGGAGAAGAGACCCAGTACTTC
CARRGEETQYF
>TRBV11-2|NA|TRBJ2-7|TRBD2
TGTGCCAGCAGCTCATCACTAGCGGGAGCCTACGAGCAGTACTTC
CASSSSLAGAYEQYF
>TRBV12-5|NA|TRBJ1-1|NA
TGTGCTAGTGGTTTGACAGGGTTCACTGAAGCTTTCTTT
CASGLTGFTEAFF
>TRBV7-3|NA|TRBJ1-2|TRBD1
TGTGCCAGCAGCCTGCAGACCGGGACAGGGAACTCATATGGCTACACCTTC
CASSLQTGTGNSYGYTF
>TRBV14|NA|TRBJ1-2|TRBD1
TGTGCCAGCAGCCCCGAGGGGACAGCAAGGAACTATGGCTACACCTTC
CASSPEGTARNYGYTF
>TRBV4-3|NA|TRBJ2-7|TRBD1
TGCGCCAGCAGCCAAGTCTCCGGGACAGGGGTAGGCGAGCAGTACTTC
CASSQVSGTGVGEQYF
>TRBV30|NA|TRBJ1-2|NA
TGTGCCTGGAGTGCGGACTGGTATGGCTACACCTTC
CAWSADWYGYTF
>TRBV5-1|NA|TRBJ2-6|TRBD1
TGCGCCAGCAGCTCCGGAACAGGGGGCGTTTCTGGGGCCAACGTCCTGACTTTC
CASSSGTGGVSGANVLTF
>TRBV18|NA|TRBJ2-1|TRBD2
TGTGCCAGCTCCGCCCTCACTAGCGGCTCCTACAATGAGCAGTTCTTC
CASSALTSGSYNEQFF
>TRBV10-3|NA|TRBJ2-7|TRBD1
TGTGCCATCAGGGGACAGGACAGCCCCTACGAGCAGTACTTC
CAIRGQDSPYEQYF
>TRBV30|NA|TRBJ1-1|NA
TGTGCCTGGAGTGAGGCGGGGCACACTGAAGCTTTCTTT
CAWSEAGHTEAFF
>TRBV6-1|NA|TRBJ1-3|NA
TGTGCCAGCAGTTTCCGAGGACAGCAAAACACCATATATTTT
CASSFRGQQNTIYF
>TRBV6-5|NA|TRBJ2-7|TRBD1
TGTGCCAGCAGTTACTCGATGGGACAGGGGTTGGCCGAGCAGTACTTC
CASSYSMGQGLAEQYF
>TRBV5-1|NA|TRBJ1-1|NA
TGCGCCAGCAGCCCGGAGGCAGCACCCTTGAACACTGAAGCTTTCTTT
CASSPEAAPLNTEAFF
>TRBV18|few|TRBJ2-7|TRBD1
TGTGCCAGCTCACAGGGGACAGGGGGGTACGAGCAGTACTTC
CASSQGTGGYEQYF
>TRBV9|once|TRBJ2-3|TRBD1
TGTGCCAGCAGCCCCCGGACAGGGGGAGGTGCAGATACGCAGTATTTT
CASSPRTGGGADTQYF
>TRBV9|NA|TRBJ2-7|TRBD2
TGTGCCAGCAGCGTAGCGGGACTAGCGGGAGTCGAGCAGTACTTC
CASSVAGLAGVEQYF
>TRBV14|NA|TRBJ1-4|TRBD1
TGTGCCAGCAGCCAAGCTACCGGGACAGCTTGGAAGGCTGAAAAACTGTTTTTT
CASSQATGTAWKAEKLFF
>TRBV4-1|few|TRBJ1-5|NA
TGTGCCAGCAGCCCAAAGGCCCAGGGTGGGAATCAGCCCCAGCATTTT
CASSPKAQGGNQPQHF
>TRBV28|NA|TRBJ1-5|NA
TGTGCCAGCCGCCTACGGTATAGCAATCAGCCCCAGCATTTT
CASRLRYSNQPQHF
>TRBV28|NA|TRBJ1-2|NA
TGTGCCAGCAGTTCACGGGCAGGGTCCTATGGCTACACCTTC
CASSSRAGSYGYTF
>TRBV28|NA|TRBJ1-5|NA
TGTGCCAGCAGTTTCGGCGGAGGCCAGCCCCAGCATTTT
CASSFGGGQPQHF
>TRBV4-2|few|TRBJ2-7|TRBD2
TGTGCCAGCAGCCAAGAGGTGCTAGCGGGGGCCTACGAGCAGTACTTC
CASSQEVLAGAYEQYF
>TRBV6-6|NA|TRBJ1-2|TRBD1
TGTGCCAGCAGTCTGGGGACAGGGGACACCTTC
CASSLGTGDTF
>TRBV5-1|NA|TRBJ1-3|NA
TGCGCCAGCTCGAGCTGGGGCAGAACTTCATCGAGCTCTGGAAACACCATATATTTT
CASSSWGRTSSSSGNTIYF
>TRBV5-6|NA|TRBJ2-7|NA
TGTGCCAGCAGCCCAGTAGGCAGGTCAATAACCTACGAGCAGTACTTC
CASSPVGRSITYEQYF
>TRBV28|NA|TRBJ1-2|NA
TGTGCCAGCAGTTTAGAGCCCTCCTCCTATGGCTACACCTTC
CASSLEPSSYGYTF
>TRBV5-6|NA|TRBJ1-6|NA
TGTGCCAGCAGTGAAACAGGGAGGGGTATATGGAATTCACCCCTCCACTTT
CASSETGRGIWNSPLHF
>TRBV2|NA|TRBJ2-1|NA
TGTGCCAGCAGTGAAGATTCGGGATGGGGGGGGCAGCAGTTCTTC
CASSEDSGWGGQQFF
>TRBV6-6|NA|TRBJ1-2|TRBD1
TGTGCCAGCAGGAAGGGACAGGGGGCCTTCAACTATGGCTACACCTTC
CASRKGQGAFNYGYTF
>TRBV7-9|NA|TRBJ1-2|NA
TGTGCCAGCAGCTTAGGTATTGAGACAGATCTTTTTAACTATGGCTACACCTTC
CASSLGIETDLFNYGYTF
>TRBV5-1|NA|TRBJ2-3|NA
TGCGCCAGCAGCTTGGTCGCAGATACGCAGTATTTT
CASSLVADTQYF
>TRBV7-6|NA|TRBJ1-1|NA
TGTGCCAGCAGCTCCGAGAGCACTGAAGCTTTCTTT
CASSSESTEAFF
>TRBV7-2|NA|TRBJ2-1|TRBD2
TGTGCCAGCAGCCCCATGGGGAGGGCTGTCAATGAGCAGTTCTTC
CASSPMGRAVNEQFF
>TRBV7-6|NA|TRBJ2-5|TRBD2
TGTGCCAGCAGCCCAGGGACTAGCAGGGAGACCCAGTACTTC
CASSPGTSRETQYF
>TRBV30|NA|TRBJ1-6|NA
TGTGCCTGGACTGGAGGGAGCTATAATTCACCCCTCCACTTT
CAWTGGSYNSPLHF
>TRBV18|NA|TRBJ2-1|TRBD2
TGTGCCAGCTCACCGCGGCTAGCGGGCCACTACAATGAGCAGTTCTTC
CASSPRLAGHYNEQFF
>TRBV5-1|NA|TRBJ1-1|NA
TGCGCCAGCAGCTTAGGGAGCTCGGAAGCTTTCTTT
CASSLGSSEAFF